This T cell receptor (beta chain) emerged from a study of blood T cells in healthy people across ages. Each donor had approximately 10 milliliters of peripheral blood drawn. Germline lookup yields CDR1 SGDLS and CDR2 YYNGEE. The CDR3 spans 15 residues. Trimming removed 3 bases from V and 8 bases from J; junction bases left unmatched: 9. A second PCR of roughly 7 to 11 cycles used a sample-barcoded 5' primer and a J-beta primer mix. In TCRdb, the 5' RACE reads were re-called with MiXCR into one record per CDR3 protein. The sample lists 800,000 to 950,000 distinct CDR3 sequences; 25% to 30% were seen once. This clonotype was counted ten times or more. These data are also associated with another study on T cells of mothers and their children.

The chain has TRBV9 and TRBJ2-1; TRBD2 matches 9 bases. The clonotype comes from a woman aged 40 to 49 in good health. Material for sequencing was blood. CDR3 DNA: TGTGCCAGCAGCGCCGGCGGCGGGGGGGCCGATGAGCAGTTCTTC. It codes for CASSAGGGGADEQFF.